This T cell receptor (beta chain) derives from a study of blood T cell repertoires in COVID-19. The V end was cut by 6 bases, the J end by 3 bases, with 12 bases between. Germline V CDR1 and CDR2: LNHDA, SQIVND (reference sequence). The CDR3 runs to 14 residues. Profiled with immunoSEQ multiplex PCR; TCRdb holds only in-frame clones, not every one. The table shows roughly 45,000 clones, with 86% occurring only once. The sequenced material came from peripheral blood. The V gene is TRBV19, the J gene TRBJ1-5; D unresolved. This clonotype was obtained from a man aged 55-75 years with active COVID-19. DNA of the CDR3: TGTGCCAGTAGGTTGGCAGGCTCCAATCAGCCCCAGCATTTT. Its translation is CASRLAGSNQPQHF.